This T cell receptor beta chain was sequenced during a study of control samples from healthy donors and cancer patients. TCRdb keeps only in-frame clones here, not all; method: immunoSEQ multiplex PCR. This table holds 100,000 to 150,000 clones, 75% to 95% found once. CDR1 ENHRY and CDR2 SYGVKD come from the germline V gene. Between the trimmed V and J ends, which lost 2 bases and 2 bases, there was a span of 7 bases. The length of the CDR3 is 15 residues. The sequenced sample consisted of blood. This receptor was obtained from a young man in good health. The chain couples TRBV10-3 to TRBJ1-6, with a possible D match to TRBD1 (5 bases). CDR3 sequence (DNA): TGTGCCATCAGTGAGCAGGGACCCTATAATTCACCCCTCCACTTT. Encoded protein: CAISEQGPYNSPLHF.